Listed here are 26 T cell receptor beta chains from one sample, sequenced in a study of memory B cells and T cells in multiple sclerosis. Repertoires were generated with immunoSEQ multiplex PCR, while TCRdb's copy carries only in-frame clones and drops some. The table has 25,000 to 35,000 clones, more than 75% seen once. Their antigen targets remain unknown. Separate sequencing covered autoproliferating (CFSE-dim) and non-proliferating (CFSE-high) T cells from stimulus-free culture. Some 50 million CFSE-labeled PBMCs were cultured six to eight days unstimulated, then replicate wells were pooled. Specimen: PBMCs from blood kept in culture. The receptors shown here come from a human donor with multiple sclerosis.

A single count supports this clone. The rearrangement joins TRBV29-1 to TRBJ2-7; D remains ambiguous. V was clipped by 4 bases and J by 5 bases, with 9 bases between them. The CDR3 length is 11 residues. CDR1 is SQVTM, CDR2 ANQGSEA, per germline. CDR3 in DNA: TGCAGCGTTGTTGGTCCGGACGAGCAGTACTTC. The encoded protein is CSVVGPDEQYF.

This sequence joins TRBV30 and TRBJ1-1; D not certain. The V gene's germline CDR1 is GTSNPN and CDR2 SVGIG (reference sequence). There are 13 residues in the CDR3. Trimming shortened V by 0 bases and J by 4 bases, and 9 bases separated the two germline ends. As DNA, the CDR3 is TGTGCCTGGAGTGTAACAGCCGGCACTGAAGCTTTCTTT. This translates into CAWSVTAGTEAFF.

V usage is TRBV13 and J usage is TRBJ1-3, with a possible D match to TRBD1 (6 bases). There are 14 residues in the CDR3. V lost 3 bases and J 2 bases, leaving 8 bases between the germline ends. Germline V gives CDR1 PRHDT, CDR2 FYEKMQ (reference sequence). The CDR3 DNA follows: TGTGCCAGCAGCTTGCGGACAGCTGGAAACACCATATATTTT. Amino acid sequence: CASSLRTAGNTIYF.

CDR3 sequence reads: CASSQLGLGNNEQFF. CDR3 nucleotides: TGTGCCAGCTCCCAATTGGGACTAGGGAACAATGAGCAGTTCTTC. This chain uses TRBV18 with TRBJ2-1; 8 nucleotides align to TRBD2. CDR3 length: 15 amino acids. Germline V gene sequence: CDR1 KGHSH, CDR2 LQKENI. The J segment lost 5 bases and the V segment lost 6 bases, leaving 9 bases of the junction unmatched.

V gene TRBV5-4 combines with J gene TRBJ2-3; 8 bases line up with TRBD2. The germline V gene has CDR1 SGHNT and CDR2 YYREEE (reference sequence). Trimming at V came to 5 bases and at J to 3 bases, leaving 2 bases not matched to a gene. This CDR3 is 13 amino acids long. The CDR3 region has the DNA TGTGCCAGCAGGAGCGGGGGAACAGATACGCAGTATTTT. It specifies CASRSGGTDTQYF. The whole variable domain, filled in from reference TRBV5-4 and TRBJ2-3, reads ETGVTQSPTHLIKTRGQQVTLRCSSQSGHNTVSWYQQALGQGPQFIFQYYREEENGRGNFPPRFSGLQFPNYSSELNVNALELDDSALYLCASRSGGTDTQYFGPGTRLTVL.

As DNA, the CDR3 is TGCGCCAGCAGCTTGGACTCGTTCGAGCAGTACTTC. Translating it yields CASSLDSFEQYF. This chain links TRBV5-1 with TRBJ2-7; D unclear. The CDR3 sequence is 12 residues long. Trimming pared 0 bases from V and 6 bases from J, leaving 7 bases between. Germline V gene lookup returns CDR1 SGHRS and CDR2 YFSETQ.

The chain is built from TRBV11-3 and TRBJ2-3; D gene uncertain. The length of the CDR3 is 14 residues. The V end lost 1 base, the J end lost 2 bases, and 7 bases lay between the germline ends. Germline assignment: CDR1 SGHNT and CDR2 YENEEA. The CDR3 loop reads CASSLGGNTDTQYF. DNA for the CDR3: TGTGCCAGCAGCTTAGGGGGTAACACAGATACGCAGTATTTT.

The rearrangement links TRBV29-1 to TRBJ2-7, with 8 bases matching TRBD1. CDR3 length: 13 residues. Germline assignment: CDR1 SQVTM and CDR2 ANQGSEA. Losses at the gene ends were 7 bases for V and 2 bases for J; bases not matched to a gene: 7. The CDR3 DNA is TGCAGCGCAAAGGACAGGGCTCCCTACGAGCAGTACTTC. This encodes CSAKDRAPYEQYF.

CDR3 protein: CAGGTGRWETQYF. The CDR3 region has the DNA TGTGCCGGAGGGACAGGGAGATGGGAGACCCAGTACTTC. The rearrangement joins TRBV2 to TRBJ2-5; 9 bases map to TRBD1. Germline CDR1 is SNHLY and CDR2 is FYNNEI. Germline trimming cut 11 bases from V and 5 bases from J; bases unmatched to any gene: 9. CDR3 length equals 13 residues.

The J gene is TRBJ1-2, the V gene TRBV6-1; the D gene is possibly TRBD1 (6 bases). The CDR3 length is 14 residues. The germline V and J ends were trimmed by 5 bases and 5 bases, with 15 bases remaining between them. Germline-derived CDR1 and CDR2 are MNHNS and SASEGT. The CDR3 loop reads CASSPPLGAYGYTF. CDR3 DNA sequence: TGTGCCAGCAGTCCGCCTTTGGGGGCATATGGCTACACCTTC.

The DNA for the CDR3 is TGTGCCAGCAGTTTGGCGGGCTGGTACGAGCAGTACTTC. This sequence encodes CASSLAGWYEQYF. This chain connects TRBV28 to TRBJ2-7; D might be TRBD2 (5 bases). V lost 3 bases and J lost 4, with 10 bases in between. Germline assignment: CDR1 MDHEN and CDR2 SYDVKM. The CDR3 covers 13 residues.

The chain employs TRBV15 and TRBJ2-1, with D perhaps matching TRBD2 (6 bases). This CDR3 contains 13 residues. V dropped 5 bases and J dropped 4 bases, with 9 bases sitting between them. CDR1 is LNHNV and CDR2 is YYDKDF in the germline V gene (reference sequence). This chain's CDR3 is CATSGRSYNEQFF. The CDR3 DNA reads TGTGCCACCAGCGGGAGGTCTTACAATGAGCAGTTCTTC.

V usage is TRBV28 and J usage is TRBJ2-2; D perhaps matches TRBD2 (6 bases). V was clipped by 7 bases and J by 6 bases, with 15 bases between them. The CDR3 contains 14 residues. CDR1 is MDHEN, CDR2 SYDVKM, per germline. The CDR3 nucleotides read TGTGCCAGCAAACCTCTGGGGGGATCCGGGGAGCTGTTTTTT. It encodes CASKPLGGSGELFF.

This rearrangement joins TRBV29-1 to TRBJ2-7, with 9 bases fitting TRBD2. CDR1 is SQVTM and CDR2 is ANQGSEA in the germline V gene. The CDR3 is made up of 16 amino acids. V gave up 4 bases and J gave up 6 bases; unmatched junction bases: 16. The CDR3 protein is CSVVRLAAGSPFEQYF. Here the CDR3 DNA reads TGCAGCGTTGTTCGACTAGCGGCTGGATCCCCATTCGAGCAGTACTTC.

The rearrangement uses TRBV18 and TRBJ1-1; D gene unclear. CDR1 KGHSH and CDR2 LQKENI come from the germline V gene. The CDR3 is 13 residues long. The V end was cut by 5 bases, the J end by 3 bases, with 10 bases between. In nucleotides, the CDR3 is TGTGCCAGCTCATTTGCTCGGGACACTGAAGCTTTCTTT. It specifies CASSFARDTEAFF.

This chain links TRBV11-2 with TRBJ2-5; D is uncertain. The CDR3 is 12 residues long. V was pared by 6 bases and J by 7 bases, with 12 bases between. Looked up from germline, CDR1 is SGHAT and CDR2 is FQNNGV. This chain's CDR3 is CASSHDVGTQYF. In nucleotides, the CDR3 is TGTGCCAGCAGTCACGACGTGGGGACCCAGTACTTC. Together with reference TRBV11-2 and TRBJ2-5, the CDR3 gives the full variable domain: EAGVAQSPRYKIIEKRQSVAFWCNPISGHATLYWYQQILGQGPKLLIQFQNNGVVDDSQLPKDRFSAERLKGVDSTLKIQPAKLEDSAVYLCASSHDVGTQYFGPGTRLLVL.

This clone has a single count. The chain has TRBV6-1 and TRBJ1-2; D is unclear. V was cut by 7 bases and J by 4 bases, with 13 bases left in between. The germline CDR1 and CDR2 sequences are MNHNS and SASEGT. This CDR3 has 13 amino acids. CDR3: CASNIPPGYGYTF. In nucleotides, the CDR3 is TGTGCCAGCAATATCCCTCCGGGCTATGGCTACACCTTC.

In this sample, this clone turned up a few times. V and J are TRBV5-4 and TRBJ1-4; TRBD1 agrees at 8 bases. Germline CDR1 SGHNT, CDR2 YYREEE (reference sequence). There are 16 residues in the CDR3. The ends lost 0 bases at V and 4 bases at J; junction bases unmatched: 5. The CDR3 region has the DNA TGTGCCAGCAGCTTGGGACCGACAGGGGATAATGAAAAACTGTTTTTT. Encoded protein: CASSLGPTGDNEKLFF.

The chain recombines TRBV27 with TRBJ1-1; no firm D call. CDR1 and CDR2 (germline): MNHEY, SMNVEV (reference sequence). The CDR3 has 14 amino acids. Trimming pared 5 bases from V and 5 bases from J, leaving 15 bases between. The CDR3 region is CASSIAVGRTEAFF. The DNA for the CDR3 is TGTGCCAGCAGTATCGCCGTCGGGCGGACTGAAGCTTTCTTT.

The CDR3 region is CSVHSGLAGFEQFF. CDR3 nucleotide sequence: TGCAGCGTTCATTCTGGACTAGCGGGCTTTGAGCAGTTCTTC. The chain is built from TRBV29-1 and TRBJ2-1, with 11 bases lining up with TRBD2. Germline CDR1 reads SQVTM; CDR2 reads ANQGSEA. V lost 5 bases, J lost 9 bases, and 9 bases stayed unmatched. This CDR3 is 14 amino acids long.

V usage is TRBV9 and J usage is TRBJ1-3, with 7 bases aligning to TRBD1. CDR1 and CDR2 (germline): SGDLS, YYNGEE. With V trimmed by 0 bases and J by 8 bases, 11 bases remained unmatched. There are 16 residues in the CDR3. The CDR3 protein is CASSVATRGPADTIYF. DNA of the CDR3: TGTGCCAGCAGCGTAGCTACGAGGGGGCCAGCGGACACCATATATTTT.

J is TRBJ2-5 and V is TRBV19; 13 bases are a match to TRBD2. Near its end, the DNA agrees better with TRBJ2-7, so the J call may be wrong. CDR3 length equals 17 residues. The germline CDR1 and CDR2 sequences are LNHDA and SQIVND (reference sequence). The CDR3 is CASSQFGLAGAPYEQYF. In nucleotides, the CDR3 is TGTGCCAGTAGCCAATTTGGACTAGCGGGAGCGCCGTACGAGCAGTACTTC.

This sequence joins TRBV7-8 and TRBJ1-2; 8 bases match TRBD1. The V segment lost 5 bases and the J segment 5 bases; nucleotides outside the gene matches: 10. The CDR3 totals 15 residues. CDR1 and CDR2 (germline): SGHVS, FQNEAQ. The CDR3 here is CASSTQSGTGYGYTF. The CDR3, as DNA: TGTGCCAGCAGCACACAGTCCGGGACAGGATATGGCTACACCTTC.

J is TRBJ2-5 and V is TRBV7-3; TRBD1 might be the D (6 bases). The CDR3 runs 15 residues. Germline V gene lookup returns CDR1 SGHTA and CDR2 FQGTGA. V lost 1 base, J lost 4 bases, and 13 bases lay in between. The CDR3 nucleotides are TGTGCCAGCAGCTTAATACAGGGCCGTGTAGAGACCCAGTACTTC. Its translation: CASSLIQGRVETQYF.

In its sample, this clone was seen once. V is TRBV7-6 and J is TRBJ2-5; 8 bases agree with TRBD1. The CDR3 runs 15 residues. CDR1 and CDR2 from the germline V gene are SGHVS and FNYEAQ. Unmatched junction bases numbered 13, after V lost 8 bases and J lost 5 bases. This chain's CDR3 is CASSLTGALGETQYF. The CDR3 bases are TGTGCCAGCTCTTTGACAGGGGCCCTCGGTGAGACCCAGTACTTC.

V and J are TRBV6-5 and TRBJ2-7; 8 positions match TRBD2. The CDR3 has 15 amino acids. Germline loops: CDR1 MNHEY, CDR2 SVGAGI. After removal of 6 bases from V and 5 bases from J, the junction contained 12 bases not matched to a gene. The chain's CDR3 is CASRSIAGRVDEQYF. DNA for the CDR3: TGTGCCAGCAGGTCAATAGCGGGGCGCGTAGACGAGCAGTACTTC.